Given below is one T cell receptor beta chain in context. Its antigen is undetermined. The source of the sample is a study of shared clonotypes between healthy human individuals. Germline V gene sequence: CDR1 MRHNA, CDR2 SNTAGT. The V end was cut by 0 bases, the J end by 6 bases, with 16 bases between. The CDR3 consists of 16 residues. Terminally differentiated effector memory CD45RA+ cells were excluded by CCR7 positive selection of CD45RO-negative cells. General study findings and limits: Depth was large, yet rarefaction showed that sorted-subset sequencing was incomplete. Clonotype sharing among donors likely depends on sequencing depth.

Assay used: immunoSEQ multiplex PCR; TCRdb lists only in-frame clones, some missing. The sample shows some 800,000 clones, around 92% of them seen only once. The clonotype was recovered from a man younger than 45 in good health. The chain recombines TRBV6-4 with TRBJ2-3; D is tentatively TRBD1 or TRBD2 (6 bases each). The sample comprised naive CD8+ T cells sorted from blood. CDR3 region: CASSDSPGAAFDTQYF. CDR3 DNA: TGTGCCAGCAGTGACTCCCCGGGGGCGGCTTTTGATACGCAGTATTTT.